This entry lists 3 T cell receptor beta chains sequenced from one sample in a study of OX40 agonist ivuxolimab in advanced cancers. The table came from immunoSEQ multiplex PCR; TCRdb's copy has only in-frame clones and leaves some out. The sample holds 45,000 to 60,000 clones; 86% are singletons and the top ten take 6.5% to 7.5%. Sample: CD4+ or CD8+ T cells sorted from blood, taken in a trial of the OX40 agonist ivuxolimab. The receptors shown here come from an adult with an advanced solid tumor such as melanoma, head and neck, liver or kidney cancer.

The chain is built from TRBV19 and TRBJ1-4; D call uncertain. CDR1 and CDR2 from the germline V gene are LNHDA and SQIVND (reference sequence). Trimming removed 5 bases from V and 7 bases from J, with 11 bases in between. The length of the CDR3 is 13 residues. The CDR3 protein is CASSLGGGEKLFF. In nucleotides, the CDR3 is TGTGCCAGTAGTTTGGGAGGTGGTGAAAAACTGTTTTTT.

This clone was picked up a small number of times. The genes are TRBV7-9 and TRBJ1-5, with 8 bases lining up with TRBD1. CDR1 is SEHNR, CDR2 FQNEAQ, per germline (reference sequence). The CDR3 totals 14 residues. Germline trimming cut 5 bases from V and 6 bases from J; bases unmatched to any gene: 6. The CDR3 protein is CASSDRGGGQPQHF. The CDR3 nucleotides read TGTGCCAGCAGCGACAGGGGTGGAGGTCAGCCCCAGCATTTT. The full variable domain, completed using reference TRBV7-9 and TRBJ1-5, is DTGVSQNPRHKITKRGQNVTFRCDPISEHNRLYWYRQTLGQGPEFLTYFQNEAQLEKSRLLSDRFSAERPKGSFSTLEIQRTEQGDSAMYLCASSDRGGGQPQHFGDGTRLSIL.

The chain couples TRBV5-6 to TRBJ2-5; TRBD1 aligns across 11 bases. CDR3 length: 13 amino acids. CDR1 and CDR2 from the germline V gene are SGHDT and YYEEEE. Trimming removed 4 bases from V and 5 bases from J; junction bases left unmatched: 1. The CDR3 spells CASSGQGAETQYF. For the CDR3, the DNA is TGTGCCAGCAGCGGACAGGGGGCGGAGACCCAGTACTTC. The whole variable domain, filled in from reference TRBV5-6 and TRBJ2-5, reads DAGVTQSPTHLIKTRGQQVTLRCSPKSGHDTVSWYQQALGQGPQFIFQYYEEEERQRGNFPDRFSGHQFPNYSSELNVNALLLGDSALYLCASSGQGAETQYFGPGTRLLVL.